These 30 T cell receptor beta chains share one sample of origin, sequenced in a study of T cells in Graves' hyperthyroidism and ophthalmopathy. Amplification of TCR beta CDR3 regions was performed using RNA transcripts as template. TCR CDR3 regions were first amplified by RT-PCR with HTBI primers. A single record per CDR3 protein comes from TCRdb applying MiXCR to the multiplex PCR reads. The data hold approximately 600,000 distinct CDR3 sequences, with 14% to 15% observed a single time. The sample was blood. The source of these receptors is a woman in her thirties or forties with Graves' ophthalmopathy.

The table lists this clonotype with a few counts. This CDR3 reads CSARVARSNSPLHF. CDR3 nucleotides: TGCAGTGCTAGAGTGGCCAGGTCTAATTCACCCCTCCACTTT. This chain uses TRBV20-1 with TRBJ1-6; D unresolved. Trimming stripped 1 base from V and 6 bases from J, with 10 bases between. The germline V gene has CDR1 DFQATT and CDR2 SNEGSKA (reference sequence). The CDR3 contains 14 residues.

This clonotype was detected only a few times. This chain links TRBV11-3 with TRBJ2-5; TRBD2 agrees at 10 bases. The CDR3 runs to 15 residues. Germline V gene lookup returns CDR1 SGHNT and CDR2 YENEEA. V dropped 4 bases and J dropped 3; count of bases not matched to a gene: 5. The CDR3 nucleotides are TGTGCCAGCAGCTATAGCGGGAGGCCGGAAGAGACCCAGTACTTC. Protein: CASSYSGRPEETQYF.

In this sample, this clonotype turned up many times. This chain connects TRBV12-3 or TRBV12-4 to TRBJ2-7, with TRBD1 identical over 11 bases. V trimming: 2 bases; J trimming: 6 bases; junction bases outside the gene matches: 6. CDR3 length: 15 residues. CDR3 amino acids: CASSLWTGGLIEQYF. CDR3 DNA sequence: TGTGCCAGCAGTTTATGGACAGGGGGCTTGATCGAGCAGTACTTC.

This clonotype was counted ten times or more. This chain uses TRBV12-3 or TRBV12-4 with TRBJ2-3; D unresolved. The CDR3 contains 13 residues. The V end was cut by 4 bases, the J end by 3 bases, with 8 bases between. The CDR3 here is CASSSPPTDTQYF. CDR3 nucleotide sequence: TGTGCCAGCAGTTCCCCACCGACAGATACGCAGTATTTT.

The chain has TRBV6-1 and TRBJ1-5; tentatively, D is TRBD1 (5 bases). The CDR3 has 15 residues. The V end was cut by 7 bases, the J end by 3 bases, with 16 bases between. Germline V gene sequence: CDR1 MNHNS, CDR2 SASEGT. The CDR3, as DNA: TGTGCCAGCACCCCGACAGCGGTGGACAATCAGCCCCAGCATTTT. It specifies CASTPTAVDNQPQHF.

This clonotype was picked up many times. The rearrangement joins TRBV6-2 or TRBV6-3 to TRBJ2-7; TRBD2 might be the D (5 bases). The CDR3 spans 14 residues. Per the germline V gene, CDR1 is MNHEY and CDR2 is SVGEGT. Trimming took 7 bases from V and 0 from J, leaving 13 bases between them. The CDR3 sequence is CASTIGLPSYEQYF. CDR3 bases: TGTGCCAGCACAATCGGACTGCCCTCCTACGAGCAGTACTTC.

This clonotype was observed a single time. V usage is TRBV2 and J usage is TRBJ1-6; D gene ambiguous. CDR3 size: 16 residues. In germline, CDR1 is SNHLY, CDR2 FYNNEI. The germline V and J ends were trimmed by 6 bases and 10 bases, with 22 bases remaining between them. The CDR3 DNA follows: TGTGCCAGCAGCCTAGACCGTAGGGTATTGGGATCACCCCTCCACTTT. This sequence encodes CASSLDRRVLGSPLHF.

This clonotype was observed at least ten times. This chain uses TRBV10-3 with TRBJ2-7; 10 bases line up with TRBD1. The CDR3 consists of 13 residues. J lost 4 bases, V lost 7 bases, and 4 bases had no gene match. Per the germline V gene, CDR1 is ENHRY and CDR2 is SYGVKD. The CDR3 protein is CAINLGQGYEQYF. The CDR3 DNA is TGTGCCATCAATTTGGGACAGGGGTACGAGCAGTACTTC.

This clonotype was seen at least ten times. V gene TRBV6-1 combines with J gene TRBJ1-2, with 11 positions matching TRBD1. V shed 5 bases, J shed 6 bases, and the junction held 2 bases outside the gene matches. The CDR3 extends over 13 amino acids. Germline CDR1 and CDR2: MNHNS and SASEGT. The CDR3 nucleotides are TGTGCCAGCAGTCGGGACAGGGGGAATGGCTACACCTTC. As protein: CASSRDRGNGYTF.

V gene TRBV12-3 or TRBV12-4 combines with J gene TRBJ1-1, with TRBD1 as a possible D gene (6 bases). V was trimmed by 6 bases and J by 6 bases, leaving 20 bases between them. The CDR3 totals 15 residues. The CDR3 reads CASSPGRGPPAEAFF. The DNA of the CDR3 is TGTGCCAGCAGCCCCGGGCGGGGGCCGCCTGCTGAAGCTTTCTTT.

The chain couples TRBV12-3 or TRBV12-4 to TRBJ1-1; possible D gene TRBD1, 6 bases. CDR3 length: 16 residues. V dropped 2 bases and J dropped 3 bases, with 16 bases sitting between them. The CDR3 coding sequence is TGTGCCAGCAGTTTACGGCTGTCCCCAGGGGACACTGAAGCTTTCTTT. Protein product: CASSLRLSPGDTEAFF.

The sample holds many counts of this clonotype. The genes are TRBV7-2 and TRBJ2-7, with D perhaps matching TRBD2 (6 bases). The germline V gene has CDR1 SGHTA and CDR2 FQGNSA. The V end lost 0 bases, the J end lost 5 bases, and 8 bases lay between the germline ends. The length of the CDR3 is 13 residues. The CDR3 protein is CASSLAREDEQYF. The CDR3 DNA reads TGTGCCAGCAGCTTAGCCAGGGAGGACGAGCAGTACTTC.

This clonotype was seen ten or more times. The rearrangement links TRBV28 to TRBJ2-7; D gene unclear. With 10 bases removed from V and 3 bases from J, the gap between germline ends came to 4 bases. CDR3 size: 9 residues. Germline-derived CDR1 and CDR2 are MDHEN and SYDVKM. CDR3 DNA: TGTGCCAAAAACTACGAGCAGTACTTC. The encoded protein is CAKNYEQYF.

This clonotype was seen ten or more times. This chain's CDR3 is CAWTVGTGDGYTF. The CDR3 bases are TGTGCCTGGACCGTTGGGACAGGTGATGGCTACACCTTC. This chain joins TRBV30 and TRBJ1-2; 8 bases fit TRBD1. The CDR3 runs 13 residues. Germline trimming cut 4 bases from V and 6 bases from J; bases unmatched to any gene: 7. Germline loops: CDR1 GTSNPN, CDR2 SVGIG (reference sequence).

Many counts were recorded for this clonotype. The chain links TRBV29-1 to TRBJ1-5; 8 nucleotides line up with TRBD1. The length of the CDR3 is 13 residues. With V trimmed by 4 bases and J by 5 bases, 4 bases remained unmatched. Germline V gene lookup returns CDR1 SQVTM and CDR2 ANQGSEA. The CDR3 DNA reads as TGCAGCGTTGCAGGGGGCCTCGATCAGCCCCAGCATTTT. Its translation is CSVAGGLDQPQHF.

V gene TRBV9 combines with J gene TRBJ2-7, with 7 bases identical to TRBD1. Germline-derived CDR1 and CDR2 are SGDLS and YYNGEE. CDR3 length equals 13 residues. The V gene end was trimmed by 3 bases and the J gene end by 6 bases; junction bases not matched to a gene: 6. CDR3 in amino acids: CASSESDRREQYF. CDR3 DNA: TGTGCCAGCAGCGAGTCGGACAGGCGCGAGCAGTACTTC.

This chain connects TRBV7-2 to TRBJ2-7; no reliable D call. The CDR3 loop spans 14 amino acids. Between the trimmed V and J ends, which lost 2 bases and 6 bases, there was a span of 14 bases. Germline V gene lookup returns CDR1 SGHTA and CDR2 FQGNSA. CDR3 coding DNA: TGTGCCAGCAGCTTAACAGTCTTACTTGGCGAGCAGTACTTC. Translating gives CASSLTVLLGEQYF.

This clonotype was picked up many times. The chain recombines TRBV24-1 with TRBJ2-2, with D possibly matching TRBD2 (6 bases). With 1 base removed from V and 5 bases from J, the gap between germline ends came to 16 bases. Germline V gene data show CDR1 as KGHDR and CDR2 as SFDVKD. The CDR3 extends over 17 amino acids. Written as DNA, the CDR3 is TGTGCCACCAGTGATTTCGGCGGGGTATACACGACCGGGGAGCTGTTTTTT. Protein sequence: CATSDFGGVYTTGELFF.

This clonotype was counted only a few times. The rearrangement uses TRBV7-3 and TRBJ1-6, with unresolved D. The V gene's germline CDR1 is SGHTA and CDR2 FQGTGA. Trimming shortened V by 0 bases and J by 7 bases, and 4 bases separated the two germline ends. This CDR3 region has 13 residues. The CDR3 region has the DNA TGTGCCAGCAGCTTAACCCCCAATTCACCCCTCCACTTT. Translation gives CASSLTPNSPLHF.

The CDR3: CASRMTGGGTEAFF. The CDR3, as DNA: TGTGCCAGCAGGATGACAGGGGGCGGGACTGAAGCTTTCTTT. The rearrangement joins TRBV6-2 or TRBV6-3 to TRBJ1-1; TRBD1 matches 10 bases. This CDR3 spans 14 amino acids. The V and J ends lost 6 bases and 5 bases, in that order; junction bases with no gene match: 6. The germline V gene encodes CDR1 MNHEY and CDR2 SVGEGT.

This clonotype has ten or more counts. This chain links TRBV2 with TRBJ1-2; no clear D. CDR3 size: 16 residues. V lost 3 bases and J lost 1, with 15 bases in between. The germline CDR1 and CDR2 sequences are SNHLY and FYNNEI. Written as DNA, the CDR3 is TGTGCCAGCAGTGAGGCAGCCGGGTGGGATAACTATGGCTACACCTTC. Its protein product is CASSEAAGWDNYGYTF. Variable domain in full (rest from reference TRBV2 and TRBJ1-2): EPEVTQTPSHQVTQMGQEVILRCVPISNHLYFYWYRQILGQKVEFLVSFYNNEISEKSEIFDDQFSVERPDGSNFTLKIRSTKLEDSAMYFCASSEAAGWDNYGYTFGSGTRLTVV.

This clonotype was observed many times. This chain links TRBV12-3 or TRBV12-4 with TRBJ1-2, with 7 bases that match TRBD1. V shed 4 bases and J 7 bases; nucleotides not matched to a gene: 12. The CDR3 has 15 residues. CDR3 region: CASSSDGQALSGYTF. For the CDR3, the DNA is TGTGCCAGCAGTTCAGACGGACAGGCCCTGAGTGGCTACACCTTC.

This clonotype showed up many times. This chain links TRBV20-1 with TRBJ2-5, with TRBD2 matching 10 bases. The germline gives CDR1 DFQATT, CDR2 SNEGSKA (reference sequence). The CDR3 sequence is 15 residues long. V shed 4 bases and J 5 bases; nucleotides not matched to a gene: 10. DNA for the CDR3: TGCAGTGCTAAGGGAAGCGGGAGGGCCGAGGAGACCCAGTACTTC. This codes for CSAKGSGRAEETQYF.

This chain joins TRBV7-1 and TRBJ2-4; the match to TRBD2 covers 7 bases. TRBV7-1 is treated as an ORF (open reading frame) with a function not yet certain. The CDR3 length is 15 residues. With V trimmed by 5 bases and J by 5 bases, 9 bases remained unmatched. The CDR3 DNA sequence: TGTGCCAGCAGCCGGAAGACTAGCCCACAAAACATTCAGTACTTC. The encoded protein is CASSRKTSPQNIQYF.

In this sample, this clonotype turned up a few times. The chain combines TRBV24-1 with TRBJ2-5; 7 bases are a match to TRBD2. V shed 4 bases and J 5 bases; nucleotides not matched to a gene: 9. CDR1 is KGHDR, CDR2 SFDVKD, per germline. The CDR3 loop spans 15 amino acids. The CDR3 DNA follows: TGTGCCACCAGTGACCCCACTAGCGCCGGGGAGACCCAGTACTTC. Its translation: CATSDPTSAGETQYF.

This clonotype was counted at least ten times. The V gene is TRBV5-1, the J gene TRBJ2-5, with TRBD2 matching over 13 bases. Germline CDR1 and CDR2: SGHRS and YFSETQ. The CDR3 contains 15 residues. J gave up 5 bases and V 3 bases, and 4 bases lay outside the gene matches. CDR3 nucleotide sequence: TGCGCCAGCAGCTGGAAGACTAGCGGGGGGGAGACCCAGTACTTC. This gives the protein CASSWKTSGGETQYF.

This clonotype was counted at least ten times. V gene TRBV28 combines with J gene TRBJ2-7, with a tentative D call TRBD1 (6 bases). V lost 9 bases to trimming and J lost 3 bases, with 12 bases between them. In germline, CDR1 is MDHEN, CDR2 SYDVKM. The CDR3 totals 12 residues. This CDR3 is CASQTGYYEQYF. CDR3 nucleotides: TGTGCCAGTCAAACAGGGTACTACGAGCAGTACTTC.

The chain carries TRBV6-2 or TRBV6-3 and TRBJ2-7; D gene ambiguous. Trimming cost V 1 base and J 0 bases, with 13 bases left between them. CDR1 and CDR2 from the germline V gene are MNHEY and SVGEGT. The CDR3 spans 16 residues. CDR3 bases: TGTGCCAGCAGTTACTTCCCCACGGAACCCTCCTACGAGCAGTACTTC. Translated, it gives CASSYFPTEPSYEQYF.

This clonotype appeared many times. The chain carries TRBV6-1 and TRBJ2-7; D unresolved. V gave up 8 bases and J gave up 4 bases, with 12 bases separating them. This CDR3 contains 12 residues. From germline, CDR1 is MNHNS and CDR2 SASEGT. CDR3 bases: TGTGCCAGCGCCCCCGATTGGTACGAGCAGTACTTC. Protein: CASAPDWYEQYF.

There are many counts of this clonotype. The rearrangement joins TRBV7-8 to TRBJ2-4; D remains ambiguous. V dropped 5 bases and J dropped 0 bases, with 14 bases sitting between them. Germline V lookup: CDR1 SGHVS, CDR2 FQNEAQ. This CDR3 is built from 16 residues. The CDR3 loop reads CASSPSMNLAKNIQYF. The CDR3 bases are TGTGCCAGCAGCCCCTCCATGAACTTAGCCAAAAACATTCAGTACTTC.